This T cell receptor (beta chain) is drawn from a study of shared clonotypes between healthy human individuals. Whole-study results and caveats: The four-donor shared clonotypes exceeded non-shared clonotypes in generation probability, with non-shared ones scoring lower. Sequencing of the sorted subsets was shown by rarefaction to be incomplete despite large depth.

As concerns this clone: Its antigen is still unknown.

CDR3 size: 15 residues. The germline V and J ends were trimmed by 5 bases and 2 bases, with 16 bases remaining between them. In germline, CDR1 is MDHEN, CDR2 SYDVKM. Original processing notes: From ImmunoSEQ came sequences covering only the junction and carrying no quality scores, so filtering differed. TCRdb keeps only in-frame clones here, not all; method: immunoSEQ multiplex PCR. V, J and clone size are those of that table, while D and trimming were read from the DNA. This table has about 670,000 clones, about three quarters appearing once. The TCR comes from a woman aged 25 to 45 in good health. Material for sequencing was memory CD4+ T cells sorted from blood. Indicated subset: CD45RA-negative fraction. The rearrangement links TRBV28 to TRBJ2-7, with a weak D call TRBD2 (6 bases). The CDR3 nucleotides are TGTGCCAGCAGTAGGTGGACTATAGAACCCTACGAGCAGTACTTC. Its translation is CASSRWTIEPYEQYF.